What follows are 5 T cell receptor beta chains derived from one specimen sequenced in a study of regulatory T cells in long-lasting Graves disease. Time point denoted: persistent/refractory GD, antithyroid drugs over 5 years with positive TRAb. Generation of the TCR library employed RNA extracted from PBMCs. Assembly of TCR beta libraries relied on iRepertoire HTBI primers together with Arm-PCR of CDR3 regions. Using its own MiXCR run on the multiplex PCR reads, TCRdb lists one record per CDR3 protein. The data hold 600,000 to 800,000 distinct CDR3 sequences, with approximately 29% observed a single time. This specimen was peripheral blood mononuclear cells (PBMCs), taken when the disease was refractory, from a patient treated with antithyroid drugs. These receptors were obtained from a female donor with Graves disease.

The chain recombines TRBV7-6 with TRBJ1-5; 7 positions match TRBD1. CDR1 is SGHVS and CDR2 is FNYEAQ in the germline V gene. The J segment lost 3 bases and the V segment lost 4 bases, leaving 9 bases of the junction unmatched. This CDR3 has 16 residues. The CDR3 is CASSSRQGVDNQPQHF. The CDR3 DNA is TGTGCCAGCAGCTCCAGACAGGGTGTGGACAATCAGCCCCAGCATTTT.

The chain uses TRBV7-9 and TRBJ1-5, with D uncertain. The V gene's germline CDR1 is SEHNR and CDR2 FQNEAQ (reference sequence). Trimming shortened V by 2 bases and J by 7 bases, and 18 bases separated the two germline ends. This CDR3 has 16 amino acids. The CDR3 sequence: CASSLFPSLGGQPQHF. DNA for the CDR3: TGTGCCAGCAGCTTATTCCCCTCCCTCGGCGGGCAGCCCCAGCATTTT.

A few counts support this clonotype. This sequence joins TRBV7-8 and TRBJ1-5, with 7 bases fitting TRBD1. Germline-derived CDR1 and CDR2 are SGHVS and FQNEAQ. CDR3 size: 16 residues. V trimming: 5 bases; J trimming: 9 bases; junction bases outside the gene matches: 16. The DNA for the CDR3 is TGTGCCAGCAGCAAGACGGGGGGGACAGTTCAAATGCCCCAGCATTTT. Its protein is CASSKTGGTVQMPQHF.

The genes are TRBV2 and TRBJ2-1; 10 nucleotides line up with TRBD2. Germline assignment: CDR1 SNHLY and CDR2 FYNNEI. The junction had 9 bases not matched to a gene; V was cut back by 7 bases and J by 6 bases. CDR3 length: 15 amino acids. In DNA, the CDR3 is TGTGCCAGCACCCACCCTAGCGGGAGTGTCAATGAGCAGTTCTTC. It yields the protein CASTHPSGSVNEQFF. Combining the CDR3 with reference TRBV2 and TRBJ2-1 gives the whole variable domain EPEVTQTPSHQVTQMGQEVILRCVPISNHLYFYWYRQILGQKVEFLVSFYNNEISEKSEIFDDQFSVERPDGSNFTLKIRSTKLEDSAMYFCASTHPSGSVNEQFFGPGTRLTVL.

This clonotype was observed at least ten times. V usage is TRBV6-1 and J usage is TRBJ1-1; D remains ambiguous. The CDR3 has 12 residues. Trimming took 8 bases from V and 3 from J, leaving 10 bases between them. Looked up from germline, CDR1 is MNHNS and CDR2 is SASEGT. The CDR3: CASGRRDTEAFF. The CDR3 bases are TGTGCCAGCGGGAGGAGGGACACTGAAGCTTTCTTT.